This T cell receptor (beta chain) emerged from a study of shared clonotypes between healthy human individuals. Clones were sequenced by immunoSEQ multiplex PCR, and TCRdb holds only the in-frame ones, with some missing. The sample has roughly 2,500,000 clones, roughly 93% seen once; the top ten hold around 0.37%. The CDR3 consists of 12 residues. Germline values: CDR1 SQVTM, CDR2 ANQGSEA. V gave up 7 bases and J gave up 7 bases; unmatched junction bases: 7. V and J are TRBV29-1 and TRBJ2-1; 7 nucleotides align to TRBD2. The sample consisted of naive CD4+ T cells from PBMCs. The subset: CD45RA+ positively selected. The receptor was derived from a man between 18 and 29 years old in good health. Some clones in this sample may be carry-over from other donors' samples. CDR3 amino acids: CSGGRELNEQFF. The DNA of the CDR3 is TGCAGCGGTGGGAGGGAGTTGAATGAGCAGTTCTTC.